This T cell receptor (beta chain) was captured in a study of blood T cell repertoires in COVID-19. Study as a whole: T cells, B-cell-depleted T cells, or PBMCs supplied cDNA or gDNA.

CDR3 length equals 17 residues. V lost 2 bases to trimming and J lost 3 bases; unmatched junction nucleotides: 4. Germline CDR1 and CDR2: SGHDN and FVKESK. Original methodology: The assay estimated nucleated cells by amplifying reference gene primers. Only in-frame clones appear in the TCRdb table, and some are missing; sequencing was by immunoSEQ multiplex PCR. Clonal size and the V and J genes are those of that table, whereas D and trimming came from the DNA. Altogether 200,000 or so clones are present, 88% being singletons, with the ten largest covering 1.5% to 2%. The sequence was obtained from a man in his 70s with acute or convalescent COVID-19. Sequences were obtained from peripheral blood. V and J are TRBV14 and TRBJ2-3; 14 bases fit TRBD2. Here the CDR3 reads CASSQPGLAGVTDTQYF. CDR3 nucleotide sequence: TGTGCCAGCAGCCAACCGGGACTAGCGGGAGTGACAGATACGCAGTATTTT. Full variable domain (remainder filled in from reference TRBV14 and TRBJ2-3): EAGVTQFPSHSVIEKGQTVTLRCDPISGHDNLYWYRRVMGKEIKFLLHFVKESKQDESGMPNNRFLAERTGGTYSTLKVQPAELEDSGVYFCASSQPGLAGVTDTQYFGPGTRLTVL.